These 30 T cell receptor beta chains were sequenced from one sample in a study of Graves' ophthalmopathy and Graves' hyperthyroidism. RNA transcripts were the source from which TCR beta CDR3 regions were amplified. The authors performed first-round RT-PCR with HTBI primers and then a second-round multiplex PCR. TCRdb recomputed calls from the multiplex PCR reads with MiXCR, one row per CDR3 protein. The sample carries about 620,000 distinct CDR3 sequences, over 20% recorded once. Sequencing was performed on peripheral blood. These receptors were taken from a woman aged 18-29 years with stable Graves' hyperthyroidism. Some clones in this sample may be carry-over from other donors' samples.

There are many counts of this clonotype. V gene TRBV27 combines with J gene TRBJ2-7; TRBD2 aligns across 11 bases. Germline CDR1 is MNHEY and CDR2 is SMNVEV (reference sequence). Trimming removed 5 bases from V and 3 bases from J; junction bases left unmatched: 9. The CDR3 is made up of 16 amino acids. CDR3 DNA sequence: TGTGCCAGCAGTCGGAAACTAGCGGGAGTCCGCTACGAGCAGTACTTC. This gives the protein CASSRKLAGVRYEQYF.

This clonotype was recorded at least ten times. This chain joins TRBV30 and TRBJ1-6, with D unresolved. The V gene's germline CDR1 is GTSNPN and CDR2 SVGIG (reference sequence). CDR3 length: 17 residues. V shed 2 bases and J shed 0 bases, with 14 bases lying between them. CDR3 protein: CAWSLTDGSSYNSPLHF. For the CDR3, the DNA is TGTGCCTGGAGTCTCACTGACGGAAGCTCCTATAATTCACCCCTCCACTTT.

The J gene is TRBJ2-7, the V gene TRBV7-9; 7 bases match TRBD1. Trimming at V came to 5 bases and at J to 4 bases, leaving 8 bases not matched to a gene. Germline V lookup: CDR1 SEHNR, CDR2 FQNEAQ (reference sequence). This CDR3 contains 14 residues. The CDR3 loop is CASSQAQGRYEQYF. CDR3 nucleotide sequence: TGTGCCAGCAGCCAAGCACAGGGGAGATACGAGCAGTACTTC. Complete variable domain (other parts from reference TRBV7-9 and TRBJ2-7): DTGVSQNPRHKITKRGQNVTFRCDPISEHNRLYWYRQTLGQGPEFLTYFQNEAQLEKSRLLSDRFSAERPKGSFSTLEIQRTEQGDSAMYLCASSQAQGRYEQYFGPGTRLTVT.

Note on this clonotype: In this CDR3 the conserved last residue, phenylalanine or tryptophan, is missing, so a read error is likely. The chain links TRBV7-3 to TRBJ2-7; D is possibly TRBD1 (6 bases). The V and J ends lost 2 bases and 3 bases respectively, with 14 bases between them. The CDR3 loop spans 15 amino acids. Germline V gene data show CDR1 as SGHTA and CDR2 as FQGTGA. CDR3 DNA sequence: TGTGCCAGCAGCTTAGTGGACAGTGGGTTCTACGAGCAGTACTTG. This codes for CASSLVDSGFYEQYL.

This clonotype came up many times. The chain recombines TRBV6-2 or TRBV6-3 with TRBJ1-2; 7 bases are a match to TRBD1. This CDR3 comprises 15 residues. V was pared by 6 bases and J by 4 bases, with 11 bases of the junction left unmatched. Germline lookup yields CDR1 MNHEY and CDR2 SVGEGT. The CDR3: CASRRRQGEGYGYTF. In DNA form, the CDR3 reads TGTGCCAGCAGACGCAGACAGGGAGAGGGCTATGGCTACACCTTC.

This clonotype has ten or more counts. The chain links TRBV7-2 to TRBJ2-7; D is ambiguous. Looked up from germline, CDR1 is SGHTA and CDR2 is FQGNSA. Trimming pared 1 base from V and 2 bases from J, leaving 9 bases between. The CDR3 is 14 amino acids. This chain's CDR3 is CASSLVPSTYEQYF. The CDR3 DNA reads TGTGCCAGCAGCTTAGTGCCGTCCACCTACGAGCAGTACTTC.

This clonotype was detected many times. This sequence joins TRBV7-8 and TRBJ2-5; D is possibly TRBD1 (5 bases). The V end was cut by 5 bases, the J end by 7 bases, with 17 bases between. The CDR3 covers 14 residues. CDR1 SGHVS and CDR2 FQNEAQ come from the germline V gene. The CDR3 protein is CASSSGRVQGTQYF. The CDR3, as DNA: TGTGCCAGCAGCAGTGGTAGGGTTCAGGGGACCCAGTACTTC.

V usage is TRBV3-1 and J usage is TRBJ2-7, with D possibly called TRBD1 or TRBD2 (5 bases each). The CDR3 is 13 amino acids. V lost 4 bases, J lost 4 bases, and 11 bases lay in between. From germline, CDR1 is LGHDT and CDR2 YNNKEL (reference sequence). CDR3 DNA sequence: TGTGCCAGCAGCCGGGGGATGATTTACGAGCAGTACTTC. Protein product: CASSRGMIYEQYF.

This clonotype showed up just a few times. The rearrangement links TRBV4-1 to TRBJ1-5; TRBD1 is a possible D gene (5 bases). V lost 0 bases and J 1 base, leaving 10 bases between the germline ends. Per germline, CDR1 MGHRA and CDR2 YSYEKL. This CDR3 comprises 16 residues. DNA of the CDR3: TGCGCCAGCAGCCAAGATGCAGGGTCCAGCAATCAGCCCCAGCATTTT. It specifies CASSQDAGSSNQPQHF.

In this sample, this clonotype turned up many times. The gene calls are TRBV4-2 and TRBJ1-5; unclear D gene. CDR3 length equals 16 residues. Per the germline V gene, CDR1 is LGHNA and CDR2 is YNFKEQ. The V end was cut by 3 bases, the J end by 4 bases, with 16 bases between. DNA of the CDR3: TGTGCCAGCAGCCATGCCGGCCAGCGGGCGAATCAGCCCCAGCATTTT. Translated, it gives CASSHAGQRANQPQHF.

Many counts were recorded for this clonotype. This sequence joins TRBV20-1 and TRBJ1-2; the D gene is possibly TRBD1 (6 bases). The CDR3 is made up of 11 amino acids. Germline-derived CDR1 and CDR2 are DFQATT and SNEGSKA (reference sequence). In DNA, the CDR3 is TGCAACACAGGGTTTGCCTATGGCTACACCTTC. Translating gives CNTGFAYGYTF.

This clonotype came up many times. This rearrangement joins TRBV7-2 to TRBJ1-1; perhaps TRBD1 as D (6 bases). V lost 5 bases and J lost 2, with 15 bases in between. The CDR3 has 15 residues. Germline CDR1 and CDR2: SGHTA and FQGNSA. The CDR3 nucleotides read TGTGCCAGCAGCGCTACTACAGGGTATAACACTGAAGCTTTCTTT. Its translation: CASSATTGYNTEAFF.

The sample holds a few counts of this clonotype. The chain has TRBV20-1 and TRBJ2-7; 10 bases align to TRBD2. CDR1 DFQATT and CDR2 SNEGSKA come from the germline V gene (reference sequence). The CDR3 runs to 16 residues. Trimming took 0 bases from V and 4 from J; bases not matched to a gene: 9. The CDR3, as DNA: TGCAGTGCTAGAGATCCGGCTAGCGGGGGTTTTTACGAGCAGTACTTC. It is translated as CSARDPASGGFYEQYF.

The chain combines TRBV6-1 with TRBJ2-5, with 8 nucleotides matching TRBD1. Germline V gives CDR1 MNHNS, CDR2 SASEGT. The CDR3 covers 16 residues. Trimming took 2 bases from V and 5 from J; bases not matched to a gene: 10. The CDR3 sequence is CASSESGRGLGETQYF. The DNA of the CDR3 is TGTGCCAGCAGTGAAAGTGGCAGGGGGCTAGGGGAGACCCAGTACTTC.

This clonotype has at least ten counts. This chain connects TRBV29-1 to TRBJ1-1; the D is unclear. Germline loops: CDR1 SQVTM, CDR2 ANQGSEA. The ends were cut back, 6 bases at V and 13 bases at J, with 18 bases in the middle. This CDR3 is 11 amino acids long. The CDR3 nucleotides are TGCAGCGTGCTGAGGACGCCCTTTGTTTTCTTT. It codes for CSVLRTPFVFF.

The chain joins TRBV18 to TRBJ2-7, with TRBD2 identical over 8 bases. Germline V gives CDR1 KGHSH, CDR2 LQKENI. The CDR3 contains 17 residues. Germline trimming cut 0 bases from V and 3 bases from J; bases unmatched to any gene: 10. CDR3 DNA sequence: TGTGCCAGCTCACCACCGGGAAGACTAGCGCCCAACTACGAGCAGTACTTC. Translating it yields CASSPPGRLAPNYEQYF.

The chain has TRBV10-1 and TRBJ2-3; D is ambiguous. Germline values: CDR1 WNHNN, CDR2 SYGVQD (reference sequence). The CDR3 runs 13 residues. V was clipped by 3 bases and J by 1 base, with 5 bases between them. CDR3 nucleotide sequence: TGCGCCAGCAGTGAAAGACGCACAGATACGCAGTATTTT. It specifies CASSERRTDTQYF.

This clonotype was observed many times. The CDR3 reads CASREAWLTHTGELFF. The CDR3 nucleotides read TGTGCCAGCAGGGAGGCGTGGCTAACCCACACCGGGGAGCTGTTTTTT. The chain employs TRBV28 and TRBJ2-2; possible D gene TRBD2, 5 bases. Trimming took off 6 bases at V and 3 bases at J, with 17 bases between the two ends. Germline CDR1 reads MDHEN; CDR2 reads SYDVKM. This CDR3 has 16 residues.

This clonotype was seen repeatedly, ten times or more. CDR3 region: CASSFLGSSGANVLTF. The CDR3 nucleotides read TGTGCCAGCAGTTTTCTCGGGTCCTCTGGGGCCAACGTCCTGACTTTC. The J gene is TRBJ2-6, the V gene TRBV27; no definite D call. This CDR3 has 16 amino acids. CDR1 and CDR2 (germline): MNHEY, SMNVEV (reference sequence). Deletions cut 3 bases from V and 0 bases from J, with 9 bases between. Combining the CDR3 with reference TRBV27 and TRBJ2-6 gives the whole variable domain EAQVTQNPRYLITVTGKKLTVTCSQNMNHEYMSWYRQDPGLGLRQIYYSMNVEVTDKGDVPEGYKVSRKEKRNFPLILESPSPNQTSLYFCASSFLGSSGANVLTFGAGSRLTVL.

This clonotype was counted ten times or more. This chain connects TRBV12-3 or TRBV12-4 to TRBJ1-1; 7 bases match TRBD1. The length of the CDR3 is 12 residues. Trimming removed 3 bases from V and 8 bases from J; junction bases left unmatched: 3. CDR3 bases: TGTGCCAGCAGTTTGGACAGGACAGAAGCTTTCTTT. It codes for CASSLDRTEAFF.

Worth noting for this clonotype: Being one base from a much bigger clone, this may be a read error. The CDR3 loop reads CARSVWEEAFF. CDR3 DNA sequence: TGTGCCAGGAGTGTGTGGGAGGAGGCTTTCTTT. This rearrangement joins TRBV30 to TRBJ1-1; D is unresolved. The CDR3 spans 11 residues. CDR1 and CDR2 from the germline V gene are GTSNPN and SVGIG (reference sequence).

The gene calls are TRBV6-2 or TRBV6-3 and TRBJ1-2, with 7 positions matching TRBD1. The CDR3 is 15 amino acids. V trimming: 5 bases; J trimming: 1 base; junction bases outside the gene matches: 7. CDR1 MNHEY and CDR2 SVGEGT come from the germline V gene. This CDR3 reads CASSLGQQLNYGYTF. The CDR3 DNA reads TGTGCCAGCAGTCTGGGACAGCAGCTTAACTATGGCTACACCTTC.

This clonotype was seen at least ten times. The chain recombines TRBV20-1 with TRBJ1-6; D is possibly TRBD1 (5 bases). The length of the CDR3 is 16 residues. Per the germline V gene, CDR1 is DFQATT and CDR2 is SNEGSKA (reference sequence). V lost 3 bases to trimming and J lost 6 bases, with 18 bases between them. The CDR3 DNA sequence: TGCAGTGCTAGGGAGGCGGGGACTCTTCTTAATTCACCCCTCCACTTT. This translates into CSAREAGTLLNSPLHF.

This chain links TRBV14 with TRBJ2-5, with 10 bases fitting TRBD1. V lost 4 bases and J lost 8; bases outside the gene matches: 4. Germline V gene data show CDR1 as SGHDN and CDR2 as FVKESK. This CDR3 region has 13 residues. DNA of the CDR3: TGTGCCAGCAGCCGGGACAGGGGCTTAACCCAGTACTTC. As protein: CASSRDRGLTQYF.

The chain couples TRBV2 to TRBJ1-1; D gene uncertain. This CDR3 comprises 13 residues. V lost 1 base and J lost 8, with 11 bases in between. The V gene's germline CDR1 is SNHLY and CDR2 FYNNEI. The CDR3 protein is CASSEGWTFEAFF. CDR3 bases: TGTGCCAGCAGTGAAGGGTGGACTTTCGAAGCTTTCTTT.

Ten or more counts support this clonotype. The rearrangement uses TRBV5-5 and TRBJ1-2, with D perhaps matching TRBD1 (5 bases). The V end was cut by 4 bases, the J end by 3 bases, with 13 bases between. The CDR3 is made up of 14 amino acids. From germline, CDR1 is SGHKS and CDR2 YYEKEE (reference sequence). This chain's CDR3 is CASSEGGGDYGYTF. CDR3 nucleotides: TGTGCCAGCAGCGAAGGTGGGGGAGACTATGGCTACACCTTC.

This clonotype was seen only a few times. This chain connects TRBV6-5 to TRBJ2-5, with 14 bases matching TRBD2. The CDR3 runs 17 residues. CDR1 is MNHEY and CDR2 is SVGAGI in the germline V gene. V was clipped by 4 bases and J by 1 base; unmatched bases: 5. CDR3: CASSFRLAGGGQETQYF. The CDR3 DNA follows: TGTGCCAGCAGTTTCCGACTAGCGGGGGGGGGCCAAGAGACCCAGTACTTC.

The chain couples TRBV2 to TRBJ2-7, with TRBD1 matching 8 bases. CDR1 SNHLY and CDR2 FYNNEI come from the germline V gene. Germline trimming cut 10 bases from V and 0 bases from J; bases unmatched to any gene: 8. The CDR3 runs to 14 residues. The CDR3 nucleotides are TGTGCCACCAAATCCGGGACAGGCTCCTACGAGCAGTACTTC. Protein: CATKSGTGSYEQYF.

J is TRBJ1-5 and V is TRBV10-3; 9 positions match TRBD1. The CDR3 has 13 amino acids. V dropped 4 bases and J dropped 7; count of bases not matched to a gene: 2. CDR1 and CDR2 (germline): ENHRY, SYGVKD. The chain's CDR3 is CAISGDRVQPQHF. CDR3 bases: TGTGCCATCAGTGGGGACAGGGTACAGCCCCAGCATTTT.

Regarding this clonotype: A read error is likely, as this CDR3 ends without the conserved phenylalanine or tryptophan. The chain has TRBV27 and TRBJ2-7; D could derive from TRBD1 or TRBD2 (5 bases each). CDR3 length: 15 residues. Per germline, CDR1 MNHEY and CDR2 SMNVEV (reference sequence). V lost 6 bases and J 3 bases, leaving 18 bases between the germline ends. CDR3 in DNA: TGTGCCAGCAGCGAGTCGACCGGGGACCTCTACGAGCAGTACTCC. As protein: CASSESTGDLYEQYS.